The T cell receptor (beta chain) described here comes from a study of breast tumors, draining lymph nodes, adjacent tissues. Germline V gives CDR1 DFQATT, CDR2 SNEGSKA (reference sequence). This CDR3 spans 16 amino acids. In regard to this clonotype: Its antigen is still unknown. Mismatch with germline at one junction end may stem from a read error.

Samples came from axillary lymph nodes draining the breast cancer. TCRdb processed the multiplex PCR reads anew with MiXCR; each CDR3 protein has one entry. The data contain more than 80,000 distinct CDR3 sequences, under 40% of them singletons. Study-level results: Tumor repertoires ranked between lymph nodes and nontumor tissue in diversity, with V and J gene preferences. The data were judged consistent with most tumor T cells coming from lymph node and expanding in tumor. Compared with basal-like, luminal-like tumors shared significantly more repertoire with nontumor tissue. Data only fit, rather than demonstrated, lymph node origin of most tumor T cells.

Sequencing was done on a sample of axillary lymph node tissue. The J gene is TRBJ2-7, the V gene TRBV20-1; 9 nucleotides agree with TRBD2. The sequence derives from a female donor with breast cancer. Some clones in this sample may be carry-over from other donors' samples. CDR3 sequence (DNA): TGCAGTACTAGCGGTAGCGGGGGCCCCAGTTCCTACGAGCAGTACTTC. Protein: CSTSGSGGPSSYEQYF.